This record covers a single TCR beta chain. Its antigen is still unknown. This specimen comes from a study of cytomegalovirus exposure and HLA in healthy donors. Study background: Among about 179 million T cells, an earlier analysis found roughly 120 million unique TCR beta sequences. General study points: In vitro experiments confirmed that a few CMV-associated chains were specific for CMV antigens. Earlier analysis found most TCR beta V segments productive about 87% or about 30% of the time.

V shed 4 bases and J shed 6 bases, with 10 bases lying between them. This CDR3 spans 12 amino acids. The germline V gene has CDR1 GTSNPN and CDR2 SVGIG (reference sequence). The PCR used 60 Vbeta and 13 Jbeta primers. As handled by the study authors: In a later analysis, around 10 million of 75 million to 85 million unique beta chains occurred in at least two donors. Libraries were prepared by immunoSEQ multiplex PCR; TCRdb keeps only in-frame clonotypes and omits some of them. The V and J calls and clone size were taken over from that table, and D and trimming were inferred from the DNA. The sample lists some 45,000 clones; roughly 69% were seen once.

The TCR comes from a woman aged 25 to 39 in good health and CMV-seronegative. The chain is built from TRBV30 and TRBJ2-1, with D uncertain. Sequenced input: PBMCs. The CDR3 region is CAWTASGNEQFF. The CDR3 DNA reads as TGTGCCTGGACGGCTAGTGGCAATGAGCAGTTCTTC.